This T cell receptor (beta chain) stems from a study of blood T cell repertoires in COVID-19. Across the whole study: Specimens from acute and convalescent COVID-19 originated in the United States, Italy and Spain. From T cells, B-cell-depleted T cells, or PBMCs came the material, which was cDNA or gDNA.

The CDR3 contains 16 residues. CDR1 LGHDT and CDR2 YNNKEL come from the germline V gene (reference sequence). V lost 5 bases to trimming and J lost 8 bases, with 19 bases between them. Authors' methods: The authors estimated nucleated cell counts from reference gene primer amplification. The repertoire was sequenced with immunoSEQ multiplex PCR; TCRdb's copy has only in-frame clones and lacks some. V, J and clone size reflect that table, while D and trimming were determined from the DNA. The sample holds about 270,000 clones; about nine tenths are singletons and the top ten take approximately 2.2%. The chain combines TRBV3-1 (or the pseudogene TRBV3-2) with TRBJ1-6; D not certain. Sequenced sample: peripheral blood. The origin of this receptor is a man between 50 and 59 years old with acute or convalescent COVID-19. The CDR3 reads CASSSPGIQPDSPLHF. The CDR3 region has the DNA TGTGCCAGCAGCTCCCCGGGGATTCAACCAGATTCACCCCTCCACTTT.